The next 21 T cell receptor beta chains were all read from a single sample in a study of spatial heterogeneity in lung cancer. The time point here: blood at routine non-recurrence follow-up after resection. TCRdb reanalysed the 5' RACE reads using MiXCR and keeps one entry per CDR3 protein. The repertoire holds over 45,000 distinct CDR3 sequences, with about an eighth as singletons. Sequences were derived from PBMCs, sampled at follow-up. The receptor source for this set is a male donor with early-stage non-small cell lung cancer.

The rearrangement uses TRBV23-1 and TRBJ2-5, with a tentative D call TRBD2 (6 bases). TRBV23-1 carries the ORF label, with uncertain function. Trimming cost V 3 bases and J 1 base, with 15 bases left between them. The CDR3 has 16 residues. The CDR3 here is CASSQEGCGGQETQYF. In DNA form, the CDR3 reads TGCGCCAGCAGTCAGGAGGGATGTGGGGGCCAAGAGACCCAGTACTTC.

CDR3 sequence reads: CASSPRTVNYGYTF. CDR3 bases: TGTGCCAGCAGCCCCCGGACAGTTAACTATGGCTACACCTTC. The genes are TRBV9 and TRBJ1-2; D is possibly TRBD1 (6 bases). In germline, CDR1 is SGDLS, CDR2 YYNGEE. CDR3 length: 14 amino acids. V lost 4 bases to trimming and J lost 1 base, with 11 bases between them.

The chain joins TRBV12-3 or TRBV12-4 to TRBJ2-7; D tentatively reads TRBD1 or TRBD2 (5 bases each). The CDR3 length is 14 residues. The V gene lost 8 bases and the J gene lost 1 base, with 15 bases spanning the gap. This CDR3 reads CASGYRDGSYEQYF. CDR3 DNA sequence: TGTGCCAGCGGTTACCGGGACGGATCCTACGAGCAGTACTTC.

This clonotype was counted ten times or more. CDR3 residues: CASSLSSGVSYEQYF. Written as DNA, the CDR3 is TGTGCCAGCAGCCTCTCTAGCGGCGTCTCCTACGAGCAGTACTTC. The rearrangement links TRBV9 to TRBJ2-7; TRBD2 matches at 7 bases. The CDR3 contains 15 residues. Trimming at V came to 4 bases and at J to 0 bases, leaving 7 bases not matched to a gene. The germline CDR1 and CDR2 sequences are SGDLS and YYNGEE.

Details on this clonotype: This clone may be a read error of a much larger clone one base away. The J gene is TRBJ2-3, the V gene TRBV20-1; 9 bases match TRBD1. There are 15 residues in the CDR3. Germline V CDR1 and CDR2: DFQATT, SNEGSKA (reference sequence). Losses at the gene ends were 5 bases for V and 2 bases for J; bases not matched to a gene: 8. CDR3 sequence: CSALTGGDDTDTQYF. In DNA form, the CDR3 reads TGCAGTGCTCTCACAGGGGGCGACGACACAGATACGCAGTATTTT.

This chain links TRBV6-5 with TRBJ2-1; 11 bases line up with TRBD2. The CDR3 has 16 amino acids. Germline assignment: CDR1 MNHEY and CDR2 SVGAGI. V lost 6 bases to trimming and J lost 2 bases; unmatched junction nucleotides: 6. Here the CDR3 reads CASRLSGRATYNEQFF. The CDR3 bases are TGTGCCAGCAGACTTAGCGGGAGGGCCACCTACAATGAGCAGTTCTTC.

The table lists this clonotype with many counts. The rearrangement joins TRBV20-1 to TRBJ2-1, with TRBD1 as a possible D gene (5 bases). V lost 0 bases, J lost 4 bases, and 10 bases lay in between. The CDR3 contains 14 residues. Germline CDR1 DFQATT, CDR2 SNEGSKA (reference sequence). The CDR3 region is CSARDLGPYNEQFF. In nucleotides, the CDR3 is TGCAGTGCTAGAGATCTGGGGCCTTACAATGAGCAGTTCTTC.

This chain joins TRBV10-3 and TRBJ2-5; perhaps TRBD1 as D (7 bases). Trimming took 10 bases from V and 2 from J, leaving 17 bases between them. Germline V CDR1 and CDR2: ENHRY, SYGVKD. The CDR3 consists of 14 residues. In DNA form, the CDR3 reads TGTGCCACCAGACGCGCGGGACAGCAAGAGACCCAGTACTTC. Amino acid sequence: CATRRAGQQETQYF.

The chain employs TRBV2 and TRBJ2-6; D uncertain. Germline lookup yields CDR1 SNHLY and CDR2 FYNNEI. The CDR3 totals 14 residues. Between the trimmed V and J ends, which lost 6 bases and 1 base, there was a span of 7 bases. The CDR3 sequence is CASRTGSGANVLTF. The CDR3 DNA reads TGTGCCAGCAGGACCGGGTCTGGGGCCAACGTCCTGACTTTC. The complete variable domain, with remaining parts taken from reference TRBV2 and TRBJ2-6, reads EPEVTQTPSHQVTQMGQEVILRCVPISNHLYFYWYRQILGQKVEFLVSFYNNEISEKSEIFDDQFSVERPDGSNFTLKIRSTKLEDSAMYFCASRTGSGANVLTFGAGSRLTVL.

J is TRBJ1-5 and V is TRBV11-2; 7 bases are shared with TRBD1. CDR3 size: 14 residues. Per germline, CDR1 SGHAT and CDR2 FQNNGV. Unmatched junction bases numbered 3, after V lost 5 bases and J lost 2 bases. The CDR3 DNA is TGTGCCAGCAGCATAGGGACAGGCAATCAGCCCCAGCATTTT. It encodes CASSIGTGNQPQHF.

This clonotype has at least ten counts. The V call is TRBV18, the J call TRBJ1-1; D ambiguous. V was trimmed by 3 bases and J by 5 bases, leaving 13 bases between them. Germline CDR1 KGHSH, CDR2 LQKENI. The CDR3 has 14 amino acids. The DNA of the CDR3 is TGTGCCAGCTCACCTAATCCCGGGCGGACTGAAGCTTTCTTT. Translating gives CASSPNPGRTEAFF.

In this sample, this clonotype turned up many times. V is TRBV5-1 and J is TRBJ2-3, with D unresolved. The germline V and J ends were trimmed by 0 bases and 3 bases, with 17 bases remaining between them. The CDR3 covers 17 residues. Germline CDR1 SGHRS, CDR2 YFSETQ. The CDR3, as DNA: TGCGCCAGCAGCTTGGGGCCACGGCTCGCTTCTACAGATACGCAGTATTTT. The encoded protein is CASSLGPRLASTDTQYF.

This clonotype was seen many times. The chain has TRBV7-2 and TRBJ2-1, with D hard to call. V lost 1 base and J lost 13, with 14 bases in between. CDR3 length: 13 residues. The V gene's germline CDR1 is SGHTA and CDR2 FQGNSA. CDR3: CASSLEVSRPQFF. Here the CDR3 DNA reads TGTGCCAGCAGCTTAGAAGTTTCGCGACCTCAGTTCTTC.

This clonotype was counted a few times. This chain connects TRBV29-1 to TRBJ2-5, with 7 bases fitting TRBD1. The V gene's germline CDR1 is SQVTM and CDR2 ANQGSEA. Trimming took 4 bases from V and 2 from J; bases not matched to a gene: 4. This CDR3 has 13 residues. Here the CDR3 reads CSVVKGAQETQYF. CDR3 in DNA: TGCAGCGTTGTTAAGGGGGCTCAAGAGACCCAGTACTTC.

This rearrangement joins TRBV28 to TRBJ2-1; TRBD2 might be the D (6 bases). V was pared by 4 bases and J by 4 bases, with 14 bases between. Germline V gene lookup returns CDR1 MDHEN and CDR2 SYDVKM. The CDR3 extends over 15 amino acids. The DNA of the CDR3 is TGTGCCAGCAGTTCCCCGCGGCTAGCGTACAATGAGCAGTTCTTC. Translating gives CASSSPRLAYNEQFF.

In this sample, this clonotype turned up many times. The chain recombines TRBV6-2 or TRBV6-3 with TRBJ1-1; unclear D gene. Germline CDR1 is MNHEY and CDR2 is SVGEGT. V dropped 10 bases and J dropped 0 bases, with 15 bases sitting between them. This CDR3 has 14 residues. DNA for the CDR3: TGTGCCACTATACAAGTACGACTGAACACTGAAGCTTTCTTT. Amino acids: CATIQVRLNTEAFF.

This clonotype occurred many times. The V call is TRBV12-3 or TRBV12-4, the J call TRBJ1-2; TRBD1 matches at 7 bases. V shed 8 bases and J 4 bases; nucleotides not matched to a gene: 16. This CDR3 has 16 residues. CDR3 in DNA: TGTGCCAGCGGAATTCGAAGAGGAGGGGGCGGCTATGGCTACACCTTC. Translated: CASGIRRGGGGYGYTF.

The CDR3 reads CSAPGRFEAFF. The CDR3 bases are TGCAGTGCCCCGGGGAGATTTGAAGCTTTCTTT. The chain employs TRBV20-1 and TRBJ1-1; D remains unclear. Germline CDR1 and CDR2: DFQATT and SNEGSKA (reference sequence). Trimming removed 6 bases from V and 7 bases from J, with 12 bases in between. This CDR3 contains 11 residues.

The table lists this clonotype with many counts. The chain uses TRBV7-2 and TRBJ2-5; D remains ambiguous. This CDR3 comprises 14 residues. Trimming removed 5 bases at V and 5 bases at J, with 15 bases between. The germline CDR1 and CDR2 sequences are SGHTA and FQGNSA. As DNA, the CDR3 is TGTGCCAGCAGCCAGGCAGCAGCCATCGAGACCCAGTACTTC. This codes for CASSQAAAIETQYF. Filled out from reference TRBV7-2 and TRBJ2-5, the complete variable domain reads GAGVSQSPSNKVTEKGKDVELRCDPISGHTALYWYRQSLGQGLEFLIYFQGNSAPDKSGLPSDRFSAERTGGSVSTLTIQRTQQEDSAVYLCASSQAAAIETQYFGPGTRLLVL.

This clonotype occurred many times. This chain's CDR3 is CASSLGGGTGELFF. CDR3 sequence (DNA): TGTGCCAGCAGCCTAGGGGGGGGCACCGGGGAGCTGTTTTTT. This chain uses TRBV12-3 or TRBV12-4 with TRBJ2-2, with D perhaps matching TRBD2 (7 bases). This CDR3 has 14 amino acids. Between the trimmed V and J ends, which lost 6 bases and 4 bases, there was a span of 12 bases.

CDR3 nucleotides: TGTGCCAGCAGCGGGACAGCACATGGCTACACCTTC. Translated, it gives CASSGTAHGYTF. The chain joins TRBV12-3 or TRBV12-4 to TRBJ1-2; 7 bases are a match to TRBD1. V was pared by 6 bases and J by 6 bases, with 4 bases of the junction left unmatched. The CDR3 is 12 amino acids.